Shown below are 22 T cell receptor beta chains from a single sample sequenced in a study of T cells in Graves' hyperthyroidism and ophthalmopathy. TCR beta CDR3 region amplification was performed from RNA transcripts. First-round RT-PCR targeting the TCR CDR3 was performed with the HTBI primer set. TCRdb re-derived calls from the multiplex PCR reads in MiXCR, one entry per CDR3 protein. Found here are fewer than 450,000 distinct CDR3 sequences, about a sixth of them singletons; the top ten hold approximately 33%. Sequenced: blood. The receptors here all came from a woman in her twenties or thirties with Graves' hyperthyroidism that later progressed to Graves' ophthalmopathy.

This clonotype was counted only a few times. DNA of the CDR3: TGTGCCAGCAGTATCGGAGCGGGAACCTTCACCGGGGAGCTGTTTTTT. Its protein is CASSIGAGTFTGELFF. The rearrangement links TRBV28 to TRBJ2-2, with 7 bases that match TRBD2. The CDR3 consists of 16 residues. Germline-derived CDR1 and CDR2 are MDHEN and SYDVKM. The V gene end was trimmed by 5 bases and the J gene end by 4 bases; junction bases not matched to a gene: 10.

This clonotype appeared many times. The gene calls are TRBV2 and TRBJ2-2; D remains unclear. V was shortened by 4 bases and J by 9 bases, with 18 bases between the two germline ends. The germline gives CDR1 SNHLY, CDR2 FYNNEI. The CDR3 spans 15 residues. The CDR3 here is CASSGGRQKTRELFF. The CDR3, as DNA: TGTGCCAGCAGTGGGGGTCGGCAAAAAACCCGGGAGCTGTTTTTT.

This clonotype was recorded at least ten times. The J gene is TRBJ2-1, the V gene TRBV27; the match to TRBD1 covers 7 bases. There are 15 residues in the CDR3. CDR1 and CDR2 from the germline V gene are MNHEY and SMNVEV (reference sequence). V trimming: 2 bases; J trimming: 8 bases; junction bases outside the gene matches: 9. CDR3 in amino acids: CASSLILDRADEQFF. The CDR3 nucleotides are TGTGCCAGCAGTTTAATACTCGACAGGGCGGATGAGCAGTTCTTC.

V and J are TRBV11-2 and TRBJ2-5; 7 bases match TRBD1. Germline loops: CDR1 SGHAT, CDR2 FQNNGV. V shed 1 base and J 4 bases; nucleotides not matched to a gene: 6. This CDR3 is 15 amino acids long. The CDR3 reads CASSLGRGIIETQYF. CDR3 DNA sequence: TGTGCCAGCAGCTTAGGCAGGGGGATAATAGAGACCCAGTACTTC.

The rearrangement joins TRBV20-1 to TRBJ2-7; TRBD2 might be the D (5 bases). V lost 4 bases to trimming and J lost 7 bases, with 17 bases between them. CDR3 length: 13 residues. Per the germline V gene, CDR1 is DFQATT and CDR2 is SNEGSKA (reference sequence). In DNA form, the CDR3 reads TGCAGTGCTAATGGGGTGGGAGTGAAGGAGCAGTACTTC. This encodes CSANGVGVKEQYF.

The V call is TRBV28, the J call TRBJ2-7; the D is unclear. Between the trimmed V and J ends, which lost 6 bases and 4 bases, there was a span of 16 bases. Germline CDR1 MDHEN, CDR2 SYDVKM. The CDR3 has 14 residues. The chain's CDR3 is CASSDIREFYEQYF. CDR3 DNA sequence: TGTGCCAGCAGCGATATAAGAGAATTTTACGAGCAGTACTTC.

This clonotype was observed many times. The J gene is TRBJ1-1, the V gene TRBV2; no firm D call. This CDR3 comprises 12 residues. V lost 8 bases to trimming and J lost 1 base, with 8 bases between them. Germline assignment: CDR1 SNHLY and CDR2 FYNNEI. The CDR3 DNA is TGTGCCAGCTCCGGCGGGAACACTGAAGCTTTCTTT. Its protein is CASSGGNTEAFF. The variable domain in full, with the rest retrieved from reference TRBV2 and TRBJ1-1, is EPEVTQTPSHQVTQMGQEVILRCVPISNHLYFYWYRQILGQKVEFLVSFYNNEISEKSEIFDDQFSVERPDGSNFTLKIRSTKLEDSAMYFCASSGGNTEAFFGQGTRLTVV.

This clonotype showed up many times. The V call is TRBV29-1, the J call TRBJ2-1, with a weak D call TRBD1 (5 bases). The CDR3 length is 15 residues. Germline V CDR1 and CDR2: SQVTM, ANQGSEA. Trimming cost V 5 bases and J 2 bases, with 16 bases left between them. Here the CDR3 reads CSVHPPGPAYNEQFF. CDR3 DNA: TGCAGCGTTCACCCCCCAGGGCCAGCCTACAATGAGCAGTTCTTC.

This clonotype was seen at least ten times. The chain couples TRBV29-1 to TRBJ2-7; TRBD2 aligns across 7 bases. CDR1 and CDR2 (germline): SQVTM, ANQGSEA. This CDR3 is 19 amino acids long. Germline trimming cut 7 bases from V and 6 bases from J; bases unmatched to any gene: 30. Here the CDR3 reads CSGGGVDASLREIPLEQYF. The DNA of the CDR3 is TGCAGCGGGGGAGGGGTCGACGCTTCTTTGCGGGAGATCCCCCTCGAGCAGTACTTC.

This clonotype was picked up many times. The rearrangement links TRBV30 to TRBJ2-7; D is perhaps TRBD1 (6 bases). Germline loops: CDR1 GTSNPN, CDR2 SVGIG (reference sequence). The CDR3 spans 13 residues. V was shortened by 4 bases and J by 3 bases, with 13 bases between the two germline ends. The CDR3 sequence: CAWKKQGDYEQYF. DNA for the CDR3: TGTGCCTGGAAAAAACAGGGCGACTACGAGCAGTACTTC.

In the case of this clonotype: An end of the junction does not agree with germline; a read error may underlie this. For the CDR3, the DNA is TGTGCCGGCAGTGAAGGGACAGATAGTATCTATGGCTACACCTTC. Translated, it gives CAGSEGTDSIYGYTF. The V gene is TRBV2, the J gene TRBJ1-2; 7 bases map to TRBD1. CDR1 and CDR2 (germline): SNHLY, FYNNEI. The CDR3 sequence is 15 residues long.

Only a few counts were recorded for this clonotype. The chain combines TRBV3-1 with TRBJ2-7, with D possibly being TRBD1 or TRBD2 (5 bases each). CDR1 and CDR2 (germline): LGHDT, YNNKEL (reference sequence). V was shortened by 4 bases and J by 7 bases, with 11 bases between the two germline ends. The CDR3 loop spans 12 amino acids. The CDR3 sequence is CASSPLGREQYF. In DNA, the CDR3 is TGTGCCAGCAGCCCCCTGGGACGAGAGCAGTACTTC.

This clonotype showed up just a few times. The CDR3 DNA is TGTGCCAGCAGCCCCGACGGTCAGGTCTACGAGCAGTACTTC. Protein: CASSPDGQVYEQYF. The V call is TRBV6-1, the J call TRBJ2-7; D unclear. The CDR3 spans 14 residues. Trimming left V 6 bases short and J 3 bases short, with 15 bases between. CDR1 is MNHNS, CDR2 SASEGT, per germline.

The CDR3 spells CASSSGTGISYGYTF. The CDR3 nucleotides are TGTGCCAGCAGCTCAGGGACAGGAATAAGCTATGGCTACACCTTC. This chain connects TRBV7-8 to TRBJ1-2; 8 bases line up with TRBD1. CDR1 SGHVS and CDR2 FQNEAQ come from the germline V gene. This CDR3 comprises 15 residues. V lost 4 bases and J lost 4; bases outside the gene matches: 8.

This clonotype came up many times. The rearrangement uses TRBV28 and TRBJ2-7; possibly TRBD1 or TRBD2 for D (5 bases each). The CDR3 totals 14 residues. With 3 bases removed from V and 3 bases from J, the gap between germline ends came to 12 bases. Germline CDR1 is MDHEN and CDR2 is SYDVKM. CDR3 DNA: TGTGCCAGCAGTTTGGGGACGAGGAACTACGAGCAGTACTTC. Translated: CASSLGTRNYEQYF. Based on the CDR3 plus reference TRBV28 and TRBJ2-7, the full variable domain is DVKVTQSSRYLVKRTGEKVFLECVQDMDHENMFWYRQDPGLGLRLIYFSYDVKMKEKGDIPEGYSVSREKKERFSLILESASTNQTSMYLCASSLGTRNYEQYFGPGTRLTVT.

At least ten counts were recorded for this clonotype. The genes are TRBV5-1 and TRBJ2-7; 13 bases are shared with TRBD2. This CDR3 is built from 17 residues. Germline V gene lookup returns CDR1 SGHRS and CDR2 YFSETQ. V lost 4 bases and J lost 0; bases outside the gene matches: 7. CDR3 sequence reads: CASSMGLAGIISYEQYF. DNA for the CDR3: TGCGCCAGCAGCATGGGACTAGCGGGGATAATCTCCTACGAGCAGTACTTC.

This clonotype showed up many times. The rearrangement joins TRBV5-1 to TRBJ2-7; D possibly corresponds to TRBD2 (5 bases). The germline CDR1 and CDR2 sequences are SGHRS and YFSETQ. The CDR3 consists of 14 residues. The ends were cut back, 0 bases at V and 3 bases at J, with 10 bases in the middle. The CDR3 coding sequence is TGCGCCAGCAGCTTGGTTGGGAGCAGCTACGAGCAGTACTTC. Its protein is CASSLVGSSYEQYF.

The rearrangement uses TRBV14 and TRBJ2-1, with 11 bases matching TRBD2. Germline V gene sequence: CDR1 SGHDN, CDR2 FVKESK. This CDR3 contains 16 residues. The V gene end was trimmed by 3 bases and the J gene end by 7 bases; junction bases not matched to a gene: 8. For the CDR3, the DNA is TGTGCCAGCAGCCACCAGGTCCTAGCGGGGGGAAATGAGCAGTTCTTC. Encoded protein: CASSHQVLAGGNEQFF.

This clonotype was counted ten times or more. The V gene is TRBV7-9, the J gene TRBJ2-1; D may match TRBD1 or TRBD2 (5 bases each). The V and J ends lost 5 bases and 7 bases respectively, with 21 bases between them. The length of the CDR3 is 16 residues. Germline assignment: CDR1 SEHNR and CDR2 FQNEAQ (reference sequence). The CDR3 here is CASSLWAGGLRNEQFF. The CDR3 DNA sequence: TGTGCCAGCAGCCTTTGGGCTGGGGGATTGCGGAATGAGCAGTTCTTC.

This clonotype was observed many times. CDR3 nucleotides: TGCGCCAGCAGTGAGTCGGTAAGGCAACCTGAAGCTTTCTTT. Translating gives CASSESVRQPEAFF. The chain recombines TRBV10-2 with TRBJ1-1, with unresolved D. The V and J ends lost 0 bases and 6 bases respectively, with 11 bases between them. Germline lookup yields CDR1 WSHSY and CDR2 SAAADI. CDR3 length: 14 residues.

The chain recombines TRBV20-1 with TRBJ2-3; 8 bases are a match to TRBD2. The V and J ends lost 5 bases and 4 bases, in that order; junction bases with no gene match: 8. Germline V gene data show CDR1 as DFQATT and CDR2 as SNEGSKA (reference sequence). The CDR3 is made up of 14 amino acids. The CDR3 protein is CSAPWAGGPDTQYF. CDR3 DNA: TGCAGTGCTCCGTGGGCGGGGGGCCCAGATACGCAGTATTTT.

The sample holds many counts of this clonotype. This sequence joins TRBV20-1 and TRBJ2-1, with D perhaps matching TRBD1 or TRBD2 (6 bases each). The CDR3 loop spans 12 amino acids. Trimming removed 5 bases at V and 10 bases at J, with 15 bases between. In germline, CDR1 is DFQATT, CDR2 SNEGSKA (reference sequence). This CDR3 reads CSAGGHSEEQFF. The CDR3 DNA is TGCAGTGCTGGGGGGCATTCGGAAGAGCAGTTCTTC.